The 23 T cell receptor beta chains below all came from one sample that was sequenced in a study of blood T cell repertoires in COVID-19. TCRdb's table, derived via immunoSEQ multiplex PCR, lists solely in-frame clones and lacks some. The profile shows about 670,000 clones, about 87% of them singletons. Sequencing was done on a sample of peripheral blood. Every receptor here comes from a woman between 18 and 29 years old with acute or convalescent COVID-19.

The gene calls are TRBV10-3 and TRBJ1-2; 9 positions match TRBD1. There are 16 residues in the CDR3. Looked up from germline, CDR1 is ENHRY and CDR2 is SYGVKD. The ends lost 6 bases at V and 5 bases at J; junction bases unmatched: 13. In DNA form, the CDR3 reads TGTGCCATCAGCCAGATAAAGACAGGGGGTTTTTATGGCTACACCTTC. This sequence encodes CAISQIKTGGFYGYTF.

The gene calls are TRBV29-1 and TRBJ2-2; D unresolved. Trimming cost V 5 bases and J 4 bases, with 11 bases left between them. Looked up from germline, CDR1 is SQVTM and CDR2 is ANQGSEA. The CDR3 covers 13 residues. CDR3: CSVFRPSTGELFF. CDR3 DNA: TGCAGCGTTTTTCGCCCGAGCACCGGGGAGCTGTTTTTT.

The chain links TRBV28 to TRBJ1-2; no firm D call. CDR1 and CDR2 (germline): MDHEN, SYDVKM. There are 12 residues in the CDR3. V was trimmed by 5 bases and J by 4 bases, leaving 8 bases between them. The CDR3 loop is CASSEDIYGYTF. For the CDR3, the DNA is TGTGCCAGCAGTGAAGACATCTATGGCTACACCTTC.

The CDR3 here is CASGGGQGGGYTF. The DNA of the CDR3 is TGCGCCAGCGGCGGGGGGCAGGGAGGAGGCTACACCTTC. This chain links TRBV10-1 with TRBJ1-2, with D tentatively TRBD1 (6 bases). This CDR3 has 13 residues. The germline CDR1 and CDR2 sequences are WNHNN and SYGVQD (reference sequence). V lost 8 bases and J lost 8, with 18 bases in between.

The V gene is TRBV24-1, the J gene TRBJ1-2; D might be TRBD1 (5 bases). The CDR3 contains 18 residues. V was cut by 5 bases and J by 2 bases, with 23 bases left in between. In germline, CDR1 is KGHDR, CDR2 SFDVKD. The DNA for the CDR3 is TGTGCCACCAGTGGTCCGACGGACACCCATACTATCAACTATGGCTACACCTTC. Its translation: CATSGPTDTHTINYGYTF.

The gene calls are TRBV2 and TRBJ1-4; 9 bases are a match to TRBD1. The CDR3 has 18 residues. V dropped 5 bases and J dropped 7; count of bases not matched to a gene: 17. Per the germline V gene, CDR1 is SNHLY and CDR2 is FYNNEI. CDR3: CASSSWDRVSGSGEKLFF. Written as DNA, the CDR3 is TGTGCCAGCAGTTCCTGGGACAGGGTCTCTGGGAGCGGTGAAAAACTGTTTTTT.

V usage is TRBV7-9 and J usage is TRBJ1-1; 7 nucleotides agree with TRBD1. After removal of 1 base from V and 1 base from J, the junction contained 6 bases not matched to a gene. The V gene's germline CDR1 is SEHNR and CDR2 FQNEAQ (reference sequence). This CDR3 contains 16 residues. CDR3 DNA sequence: TGTGCCAGCAGCTTAGGACAGGGAGGCAAGAACACTGAAGCTTTCTTT. This gives the protein CASSLGQGGKNTEAFF. Variable domain in full (rest from reference TRBV7-9 and TRBJ1-1): DTGVSQNPRHKITKRGQNVTFRCDPISEHNRLYWYRQTLGQGPEFLTYFQNEAQLEKSRLLSDRFSAERPKGSFSTLEIQRTEQGDSAMYLCASSLGQGGKNTEAFFGQGTRLTVV.

The V call is TRBV7-8, the J call TRBJ1-6, with 8 bases lining up with TRBD1. CDR3 length: 16 amino acids. Looked up from germline, CDR1 is SGHVS and CDR2 is FQNEAQ. The trim removed 5 bases at V and 7 bases at J, leaving 10 bases unmatched. CDR3 DNA: TGTGCCAGCAGCCCTGGACAGGGCCTGGGGAATTCACCCCTCCACTTT. It codes for CASSPGQGLGNSPLHF.

The chain combines TRBV4-3 with TRBJ1-2; possibly TRBD1 for D (6 bases). The germline gives CDR1 LGHNA, CDR2 YSLEER. Trimming left V 4 bases short and J 6 bases short, with 12 bases between. The CDR3 is 13 residues long. CDR3 loop: CASSPTDRNGYTF. The CDR3 DNA reads TGCGCCAGCAGCCCCACGGACAGAAATGGCTACACCTTC.

The chain combines TRBV7-8 with TRBJ1-1; D is perhaps TRBD1 (5 bases). CDR1 SGHVS and CDR2 FQNEAQ come from the germline V gene. V shed 5 bases and J shed 7 bases, with 20 bases lying between them. This CDR3 has 15 residues. The CDR3 region is CASSRDGVQGGEAFF. The CDR3 nucleotides are TGTGCCAGCAGCCGGGATGGAGTGCAGGGTGGTGAAGCTTTCTTT.

The chain recombines TRBV2 with TRBJ2-7; 9 bases agree with TRBD1. J lost 5 bases, V lost 8 bases, and 7 bases had no gene match. Per the germline V gene, CDR1 is SNHLY and CDR2 is FYNNEI. CDR3 size: 13 residues. The DNA of the CDR3 is TGTGCCAGCGCCGACAGGGGGAGGAACGAGCAGTACTTC. It specifies CASADRGRNEQYF.

CDR3 loop: CASSQEDRGGTEAFF. The DNA of the CDR3 is TGCGCCAGCAGCCAAGAGGACAGGGGAGGCACTGAAGCTTTCTTT. The gene calls are TRBV4-3 and TRBJ1-1; 9 bases map to TRBD1. The germline CDR1 and CDR2 sequences are LGHNA and YSLEER. With 0 bases clipped from V and 4 bases from J, the junction kept 3 bases outside the gene matches. The CDR3 covers 15 residues.

The chain combines TRBV5-6 with TRBJ1-2; D is possibly TRBD1 (6 bases). The CDR3 contains 15 residues. Germline CDR1 is SGHDT and CDR2 is YYEEEE. Deletions cut 4 bases from V and 4 bases from J, with 17 bases between. The CDR3 DNA is TGTGCCAGCAGCCCGGGGGCGGGGGGGCCCTATGGCTACACCTTC. Translation gives CASSPGAGGPYGYTF.

The chain links TRBV6-1 to TRBJ2-5; 9 nucleotides align to TRBD2. CDR1 and CDR2 (germline): MNHNS, SASEGT. V lost 3 bases to trimming and J lost 2 bases; unmatched junction nucleotides: 4. The CDR3 loop spans 15 amino acids. The CDR3 region has the DNA TGTGCCAGCAGTGATGGGGCGGGGGGGCAAGAGACCCAGTACTTC. It codes for CASSDGAGGQETQYF.

V usage is TRBV4-3 and J usage is TRBJ1-3, with TRBD1 as a possible D gene (6 bases). Trimming shortened V by 5 bases and J by 0 bases, and 17 bases separated the two germline ends. Germline values: CDR1 LGHNA, CDR2 YSLEER. The CDR3 is 17 residues long. The CDR3 coding sequence is TGCGCCAGCAGCGCGCAACAGGGTCCGACCTCTGGAAACACCATATATTTT. Its translation: CASSAQQGPTSGNTIYF.

The J gene is TRBJ2-2, the V gene TRBV13; D not certain. Trimming cost V 5 bases and J 0 bases, with 10 bases left between them. The CDR3 covers 15 residues. Looked up from germline, CDR1 is PRHDT and CDR2 is FYEKMQ (reference sequence). The CDR3 sequence: CASSPPLTNTGELFF. CDR3 DNA sequence: TGTGCCAGCAGCCCCCCCCTAACGAACACCGGGGAGCTGTTTTTT.

The genes are TRBV5-6 and TRBJ1-6, with D possibly matching TRBD1 (6 bases). Germline CDR1 is SGHDT and CDR2 is YYEEEE. The CDR3 has 14 amino acids. The ends were cut back, 1 base at V and 9 bases at J, with 11 bases in the middle. The CDR3 protein is CASSLTGPASPLHF. The CDR3 region has the DNA TGTGCCAGCAGCTTGACAGGGCCAGCTTCACCCCTCCACTTT.

The CDR3 spells CASSLEDRGSGQPQHF. For the CDR3, the DNA is TGTGCCAGCAGCTTAGAGGACAGGGGGTCGGGTCAGCCCCAGCATTTT. V gene TRBV7-8 combines with J gene TRBJ1-5, with 10 bases aligning to TRBD1. The CDR3 is made up of 16 amino acids. Germline assignment: CDR1 SGHVS and CDR2 FQNEAQ. Trimming cost V 1 base and J 6 bases; bases outside gene matches: 6.

The chain uses TRBV7-9 and TRBJ2-7; 10 positions match TRBD1. CDR1 and CDR2 (germline): SEHNR, FQNEAQ (reference sequence). V lost 7 bases and J lost 2; bases outside the gene matches: 8. The CDR3 is made up of 15 amino acids. The DNA for the CDR3 is TGTGCCAGCACCGTTGGGGGACAGGGGACCTACGAGCAGTACTTC. Translated: CASTVGGQGTYEQYF.

This sequence joins TRBV6-5 and TRBJ1-6; no reliable D call. V was pared by 2 bases and J by 14 bases, with 16 bases between. Germline V gives CDR1 MNHEY, CDR2 SVGAGI. This CDR3 spans 14 amino acids. The CDR3 DNA follows: TGTGCCAGCAGTTACCTCACGGGAGGCCTCACCCTCCACTTT. Translating gives CASSYLTGGLTLHF.

A single count supports this clone. V and J are TRBV7-9 and TRBJ1-1; D gene unclear. CDR3 length: 13 residues. The germline V gene encodes CDR1 SEHNR and CDR2 FQNEAQ (reference sequence). The V end lost 4 bases, the J end lost 1 base, and 7 bases lay between the germline ends. DNA for the CDR3: TGTGCCAGCAGCTGGCAACCGAACACTGAAGCTTTCTTT. Translated: CASSWQPNTEAFF.

The rearrangement uses TRBV29-1 and TRBJ1-5, with a possible D match to TRBD1 (5 bases). V shed 4 bases and J shed 5 bases, with 15 bases lying between them. This CDR3 region has 14 residues. Germline lookup yields CDR1 SQVTM and CDR2 ANQGSEA. CDR3 DNA: TGCAGCGTTGGGGGCTTGAGTGTAGATCAGCCCCAGCATTTT. Protein: CSVGGLSVDQPQHF.

The rearrangement links TRBV4-1 to TRBJ1-1; a weak D match, TRBD1 (6 bases). The CDR3 loop spans 13 amino acids. Germline CDR1 MGHRA, CDR2 YSYEKL. With 6 bases removed from V and 4 bases from J, the gap between germline ends came to 12 bases. The DNA for the CDR3 is TGCGCCAGCAGTCAGGGGCGCAGCACTGAAGCTTTCTTT. Translating gives CASSQGRSTEAFF.